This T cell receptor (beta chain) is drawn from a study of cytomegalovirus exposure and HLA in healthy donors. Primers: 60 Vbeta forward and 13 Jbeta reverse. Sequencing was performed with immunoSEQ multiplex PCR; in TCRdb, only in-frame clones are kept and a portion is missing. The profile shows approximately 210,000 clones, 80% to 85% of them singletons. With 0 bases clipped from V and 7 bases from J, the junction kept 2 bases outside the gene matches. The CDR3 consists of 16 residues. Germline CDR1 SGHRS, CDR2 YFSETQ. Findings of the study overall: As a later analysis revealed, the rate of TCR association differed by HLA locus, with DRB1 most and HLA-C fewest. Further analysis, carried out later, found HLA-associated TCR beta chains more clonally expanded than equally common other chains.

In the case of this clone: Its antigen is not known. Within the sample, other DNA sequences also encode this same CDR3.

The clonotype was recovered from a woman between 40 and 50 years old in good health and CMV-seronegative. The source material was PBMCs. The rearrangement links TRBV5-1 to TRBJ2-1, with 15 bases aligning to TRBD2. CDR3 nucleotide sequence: TGCGCCAGCAGCTTGGTGGGACTAGCGGGAGGTAATGAGCAGTTCTTC. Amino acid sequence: CASSLVGLAGGNEQFF.